Presented here are 15 T cell receptor beta chains from one specimen sequenced in a study of blood T cell repertoires in COVID-19. Generated by immunoSEQ multiplex PCR, the TCRdb table keeps only in-frame clones and is missing some. The sample has some 300,000 clones; around nine tenths are singletons. The specimen was PBMCs or T cells enriched from blood (not recorded which). The receptors derive from a woman in her forties who had recovered from COVID-19.

The chain uses TRBV5-4 and TRBJ1-2; 7 bases map to TRBD1. The trim removed 0 bases at V and 4 bases at J, leaving 6 bases unmatched. The CDR3 covers 15 residues. Looked up from germline, CDR1 is SGHNT and CDR2 is YYREEE (reference sequence). The DNA for the CDR3 is TGTGCCAGCAGCTTGGACCCCGGGACAGCCTATGGCTACACCTTC. It specifies CASSLDPGTAYGYTF.

J is TRBJ2-7 and V is TRBV7-9, with TRBD2 as a possible D gene (6 bases). The CDR3 loop spans 15 amino acids. V lost 5 bases and J 3 bases, leaving 17 bases between the germline ends. Germline-derived CDR1 and CDR2 are SEHNR and FQNEAQ (reference sequence). CDR3 nucleotides: TGTGCCAGCAGCCCACGGGGGTACCTGGGCTACGAGCAGTACTTC. It specifies CASSPRGYLGYEQYF.

This chain connects TRBV19 to TRBJ1-1; a possible D gene is TRBD1 (6 bases). Trimming stripped 6 bases from V and 1 base from J, with 12 bases between. The CDR3 loop spans 14 amino acids. Germline CDR1 reads LNHDA; CDR2 reads SQIVND (reference sequence). The CDR3 DNA is TGTGCCAGTAGGCTCAGGGGCCCGAACACTGAAGCTTTCTTT. Amino acids: CASRLRGPNTEAFF.

The V and J genes are TRBV5-4 and TRBJ2-5, with TRBD2 matching 12 bases. V lost 4 bases to trimming and J lost 4 bases; unmatched junction nucleotides: 5. The germline V gene encodes CDR1 SGHNT and CDR2 YYREEE (reference sequence). The CDR3 consists of 15 residues. CDR3 sequence reads: CASSPSGGAGETQYF. The DNA for the CDR3 is TGTGCCAGCAGCCCTAGCGGGGGGGCTGGAGAGACCCAGTACTTC.

This chain uses TRBV5-1 with TRBJ2-1; D unclear. The CDR3 runs to 15 residues. V lost 0 bases to trimming and J lost 10 bases, with 17 bases between them. The germline CDR1 and CDR2 sequences are SGHRS and YFSETQ. CDR3 residues: CASSLASVGFGEQFF. CDR3 sequence (DNA): TGCGCCAGCAGCTTGGCCTCGGTGGGTTTCGGGGAGCAGTTCTTC. Filled out from reference TRBV5-1 and TRBJ2-1, the complete variable domain reads KAGVTQTPRYLIKTRGQQVTLSCSPISGHRSVSWYQQTPGQGLQFLFEYFSETQRNKGNFPGRFSGRQFSNSRSEMNVSTLELGDSALYLCASSLASVGFGEQFFGPGTRLTVL.

In regard to this clone: Other nucleotide sequences from this sample produce the same CDR3. The chain joins TRBV5-1 to TRBJ1-1; D possibly corresponds to TRBD1 (6 bases). This CDR3 comprises 14 residues. CDR1 is SGHRS and CDR2 is YFSETQ in the germline V gene. Trimming pared 2 bases from V and 3 bases from J, leaving 11 bases between. This CDR3 is CASSLRGGDTEAFF. CDR3 DNA: TGCGCCAGCAGCTTAAGAGGGGGTGACACTGAAGCTTTCTTT.

This CDR3 is CASSLAPAGGVETQYF. In DNA form, the CDR3 reads TGCGCCAGCAGCTTGGCCCCAGCGGGGGGTGTGGAGACCCAGTACTTC. J is TRBJ2-5 and V is TRBV5-1, with 9 bases that match TRBD2. Per germline, CDR1 SGHRS and CDR2 YFSETQ. The J segment lost 5 bases and the V segment lost 0 bases, leaving 8 bases of the junction unmatched. This CDR3 is 16 amino acids long.

The V call is TRBV7-8, the J call TRBJ2-5, with D possibly being TRBD1 (5 bases). V dropped 2 bases and J dropped 2 bases, with 12 bases sitting between them. CDR3 length: 15 residues. Germline values: CDR1 SGHVS, CDR2 FQNEAQ. CDR3 loop: CASSLRETAQETQYF. DNA for the CDR3: TGTGCCAGCAGCTTACGAGAGACAGCTCAAGAGACCCAGTACTTC.

This sequence joins TRBV30 and TRBJ1-2; maybe TRBD1 (6 bases). Trimming left V 1 base short and J 8 bases short, with 17 bases between. The CDR3 covers 14 residues. Germline CDR1 is GTSNPN and CDR2 is SVGIG (reference sequence). CDR3 bases: TGTGCCTGGAGTGCAAGGGGGATTGGGCTAGGCTACACCTTC. This translates into CAWSARGIGLGYTF.

The rearrangement uses TRBV7-8 and TRBJ2-3, with 7 positions matching TRBD1. V lost 5 bases, J lost 2 bases, and 13 bases stayed unmatched. The germline gives CDR1 SGHVS, CDR2 FQNEAQ. The CDR3 consists of 17 residues. CDR3 sequence reads: CASSPTVGTENTDTQYF. As DNA, the CDR3 is TGTGCCAGCAGCCCGACTGTAGGGACAGAAAACACAGATACGCAGTATTTT.

The chain recombines TRBV18 with TRBJ2-5, with 10 bases matching TRBD1. Germline V gene sequence: CDR1 KGHSH, CDR2 LQKENI. V shed 8 bases and J 4 bases; nucleotides not matched to a gene: 4. The CDR3 is 13 amino acids. The chain's CDR3 is CASAGTGAETQYF. The CDR3 region has the DNA TGTGCCAGCGCCGGGACAGGGGCAGAGACCCAGTACTTC.

This clone was seen more than once but under ten times. The chain recombines TRBV5-1 with TRBJ2-1, with 14 bases lining up with TRBD2. Germline V gene data show CDR1 as SGHRS and CDR2 as YFSETQ. The CDR3 covers 19 residues. Trimming cost V 4 bases and J 0 bases; bases outside gene matches: 9. This CDR3 is CASSPRTSGGFSSYNEQFF. For the CDR3, the DNA is TGCGCCAGCAGCCCGCGGACTAGCGGGGGGTTTAGCTCCTACAATGAGCAGTTCTTC.

DNA for the CDR3: TGTGCCAGCATCCCAAGCTCGGGGAATAATTCACCCCTCCACTTT. Translated: CASIPSSGNNSPLHF. The chain carries TRBV28 and TRBJ1-6; D is uncertain. Trimming removed 7 bases from V and 5 bases from J, with 15 bases in between. The CDR3 sequence is 15 residues long. Germline assignment: CDR1 MDHEN and CDR2 SYDVKM. Combining the CDR3 with reference TRBV28 and TRBJ1-6 gives the whole variable domain DVKVTQSSRYLVKRTGEKVFLECVQDMDHENMFWYRQDPGLGLRLIYFSYDVKMKEKGDIPEGYSVSREKKERFSLILESASTNQTSMYLCASIPSSGNNSPLHFGNGTRLTVT.

The chain links TRBV5-4 to TRBJ2-7; D uncertain. Germline CDR1 SGHNT, CDR2 YYREEE (reference sequence). The CDR3 runs to 15 residues. V was trimmed by 4 bases and J by 0 bases, leaving 14 bases between them. For the CDR3, the DNA is TGTGCCAGCAGCCCCCTAAACCCGAGCTCCTACGAGCAGTACTTC. Encoded protein: CASSPLNPSSYEQYF. Full variable domain (outside the CDR3, taken from reference TRBV5-4 and TRBJ2-7): ETGVTQSPTHLIKTRGQQVTLRCSSQSGHNTVSWYQQALGQGPQFIFQYYREEENGRGNFPPRFSGLQFPNYSSELNVNALELDDSALYLCASSPLNPSSYEQYFGPGTRLTVT.

CDR3: CASSSRTGHATDTQYF. The CDR3 DNA sequence: TGTGCCAGCTCTTCGCGGACAGGGCACGCCACAGATACGCAGTATTTT. The chain combines TRBV18 with TRBJ2-3, with 8 bases identical to TRBD1. V lost 6 bases to trimming and J lost 2 bases; unmatched junction nucleotides: 10. Per the germline V gene, CDR1 is KGHSH and CDR2 is LQKENI. The length of the CDR3 is 16 residues. Together with reference TRBV18 and TRBJ2-3, the CDR3 gives the full variable domain: NAGVMQNPRHLVRRRGQEARLRCSPMKGHSHVYWYRQLPEEGLKFMVYLQKENIIDESGMPKERFSAEFPKEGPSILRIQQVVRGDSAAYFCASSSRTGHATDTQYFGPGTRLTVL.